This T cell receptor (beta chain) comes out of a study of T-cell reconstitution after alpha-beta-depleted transplantation in children (TCRdb year 2016). Background on the whole study: Using TCR repertoire profiling, the study followed T-cell immune reconstitution in a quantitative way in children after TCRalphabeta/CD19-depleted allogeneic hematopoietic cell transplantation.

Study-wide conclusions, independent of this receptor: In some patients, the high TCRbeta diversity seen at day 60 was put down to recipient T cells and intrathymic progenitors that had survived conditioning. Over the following months the frequencies of hyperexpanded clones went down, and after one year T-cell counts and TCRbeta diversity were mostly credited to newly produced T cells. About two months after transplant, the apparently early recovery of alphabetaT-cell counts reportedly depended on just several hundred clones that had expanded rapidly and came from non-depleted graft cells.

In light of the paper, this sample's treatment or condition label describes: allogeneic hematopoietic cell transplantation with graft depleted of TCRalphabeta T cells and CD19 B cells. The children who served as transplant recipients had been given grafts of TCRalphabeta/CD19-depleted allogeneic hematopoietic cells. This clonotype was counted a few times. Its binding antigen is unknown. The sample holds no much larger clone one base away, and base qualities are not on file. Library preparation employed PCR. Sequencing used an Illumina HiSeq 2500. TCR libraries were prepared with molecular barcoding, using unique molecular identifiers to normalize TCRbeta repertoire quantification. TCRdb took the public reads, trimmed them with fastp at Q25, ran MiXCR for clone calling and kept in-frame beta chains. Duplicate CDR3 protein sequences are folded into a single record with the most common DNA and genes. The sample has approximately 980,000 distinct CDR3 sequences on record, less than 30% of them singletons. The top ten constitute roughly 31% of the sample.

CDR3 length: 13 amino acids, cysteine to phenylalanine. This entry keeps only the CDR3 DNA: 39 bases, framed from base 1. Sequences SQVTM (CDR1) and ANQGSEA (CDR2) are obtained from the germline V gene. The V and J ends are trimmed by 7 bases and 4 bases, leaving 16 bases between them. Here the chain combines TRBV29-1 and TRBJ2-5; the D gene cannot be resolved beyond TRBD1 or TRBD2, each matching 7 bases. This clonotype originated in a boy under three years old who had a stem cell transplant for SCID, so the T cells may come from the graft donor. Sequenced here: PBMCs, mostly from graft donor cells, sampled 360 days after TCRalphabeta/CD19-depleted stem cell transplant. The nucleotides read TGCAGCGGTGGGAGGGGGCGCACAGAGACCCAGTACTTC. Its amino acids are CSGGRGRTETQYF.